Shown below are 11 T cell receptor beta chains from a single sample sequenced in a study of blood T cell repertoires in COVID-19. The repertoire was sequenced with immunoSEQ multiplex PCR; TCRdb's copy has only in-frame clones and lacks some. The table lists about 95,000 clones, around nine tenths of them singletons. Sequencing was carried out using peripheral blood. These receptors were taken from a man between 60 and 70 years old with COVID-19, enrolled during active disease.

The CDR3 spells CAISDRAYNSPLHF. The CDR3 DNA reads as TGTGCCATCAGTGACAGGGCCTATAATTCACCCCTCCACTTT. The V gene is TRBV10-3, the J gene TRBJ1-6, with D possibly TRBD1 on 5 matching bases. Germline V gene lookup returns CDR1 ENHRY and CDR2 SYGVKD. V shed 3 bases and J shed 2 bases, with 5 bases lying between them. This CDR3 has 14 residues.

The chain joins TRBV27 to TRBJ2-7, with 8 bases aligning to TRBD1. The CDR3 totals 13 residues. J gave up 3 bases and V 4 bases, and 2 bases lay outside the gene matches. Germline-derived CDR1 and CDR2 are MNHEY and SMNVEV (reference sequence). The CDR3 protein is CASSYGTGYEQYF. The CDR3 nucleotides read TGTGCCAGCAGTTACGGGACAGGCTACGAGCAGTACTTC.

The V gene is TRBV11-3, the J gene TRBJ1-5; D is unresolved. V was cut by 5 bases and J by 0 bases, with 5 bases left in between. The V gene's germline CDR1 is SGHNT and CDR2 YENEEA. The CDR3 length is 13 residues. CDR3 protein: CASSQYSNQPQHF. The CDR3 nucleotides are TGTGCCAGCAGCCAGTATAGCAATCAGCCCCAGCATTTT. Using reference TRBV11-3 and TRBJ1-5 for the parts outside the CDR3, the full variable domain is EAGVVQSPRYKIIEKKQPVAFWCNPISGHNTLYWYLQNLGQGPELLIRYENEEAVDDSQLPKDRFSAERLKGVDSTLKIQPAELGDSAVYLCASSQYSNQPQHFGDGTRLSIL.

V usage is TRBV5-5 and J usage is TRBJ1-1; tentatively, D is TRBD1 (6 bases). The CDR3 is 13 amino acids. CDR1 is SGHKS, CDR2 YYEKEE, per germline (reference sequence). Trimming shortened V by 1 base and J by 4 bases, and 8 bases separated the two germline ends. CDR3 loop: CASSLTGRTEAFF. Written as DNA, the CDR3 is TGTGCCAGCAGCTTGACAGGGCGCACTGAAGCTTTCTTT.

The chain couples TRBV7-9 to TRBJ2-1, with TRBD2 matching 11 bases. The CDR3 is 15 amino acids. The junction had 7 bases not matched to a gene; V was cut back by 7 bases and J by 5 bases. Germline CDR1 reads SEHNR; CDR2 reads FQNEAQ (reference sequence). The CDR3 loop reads CASTSETSGNNEQFF. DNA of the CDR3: TGTGCCAGCACCTCTGAGACTAGCGGGAACAATGAGCAGTTCTTC.

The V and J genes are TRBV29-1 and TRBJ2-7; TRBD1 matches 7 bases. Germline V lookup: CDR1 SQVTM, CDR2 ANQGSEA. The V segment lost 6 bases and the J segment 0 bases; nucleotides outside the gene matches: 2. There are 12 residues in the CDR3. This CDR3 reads CSVRQGSYEQYF. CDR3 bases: TGCAGCGTACGACAGGGCTCCTACGAGCAGTACTTC.

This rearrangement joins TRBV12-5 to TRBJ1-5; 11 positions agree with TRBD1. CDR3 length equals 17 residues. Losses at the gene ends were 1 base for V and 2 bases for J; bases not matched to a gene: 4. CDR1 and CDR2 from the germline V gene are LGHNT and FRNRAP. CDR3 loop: CASGLARTGGGNQPQHF. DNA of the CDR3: TGTGCTAGTGGTTTGGCCCGGACAGGGGGCGGCAATCAGCCCCAGCATTTT.

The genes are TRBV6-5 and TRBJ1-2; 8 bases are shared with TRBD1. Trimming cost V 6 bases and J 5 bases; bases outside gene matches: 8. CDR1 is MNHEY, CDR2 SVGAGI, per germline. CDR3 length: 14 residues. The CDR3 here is CASSRGQGGYGYTF. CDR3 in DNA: TGTGCCAGCAGCAGAGGACAGGGCGGATATGGCTACACCTTC.

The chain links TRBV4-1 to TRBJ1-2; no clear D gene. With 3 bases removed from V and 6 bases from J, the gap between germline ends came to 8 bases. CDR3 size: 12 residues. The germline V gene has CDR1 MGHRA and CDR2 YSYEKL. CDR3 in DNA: TGCGCCAGCAGCCATCGCGGGAATGGCTACACCTTC. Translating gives CASSHRGNGYTF.

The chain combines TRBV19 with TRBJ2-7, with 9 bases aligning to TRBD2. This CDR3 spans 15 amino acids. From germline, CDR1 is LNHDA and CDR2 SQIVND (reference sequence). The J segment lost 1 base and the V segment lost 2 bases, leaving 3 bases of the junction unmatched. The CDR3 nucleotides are TGTGCCAGTAGTATAACGACTAGCGGTTCCTACGAGCAGTACTTC. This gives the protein CASSITTSGSYEQYF.

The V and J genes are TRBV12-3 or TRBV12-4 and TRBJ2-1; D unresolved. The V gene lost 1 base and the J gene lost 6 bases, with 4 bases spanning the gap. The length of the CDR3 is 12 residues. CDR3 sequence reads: CASSLGGNEQFF. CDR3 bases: TGTGCCAGCAGTTTAGGAGGCAATGAGCAGTTCTTC.